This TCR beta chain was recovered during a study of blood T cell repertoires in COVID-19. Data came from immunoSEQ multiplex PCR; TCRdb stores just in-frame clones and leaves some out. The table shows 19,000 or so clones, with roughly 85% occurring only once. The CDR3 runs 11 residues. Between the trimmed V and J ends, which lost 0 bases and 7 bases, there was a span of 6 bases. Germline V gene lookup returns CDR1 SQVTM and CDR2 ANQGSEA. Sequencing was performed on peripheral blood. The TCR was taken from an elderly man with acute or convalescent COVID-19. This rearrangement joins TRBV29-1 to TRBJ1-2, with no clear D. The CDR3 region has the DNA TGCAGCGTTGAAGATAATCGTGGCTACACCTTC. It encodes CSVEDNRGYTF.